Each of the 31 T cell receptor beta chains below was sequenced from the same sample in a study of T-cell reconstitution after alpha-beta-depleted transplantation in children (dated by TCRdb to the mid-2010s). The receptor library was made with PCR. This sample was sequenced with an Illumina HiSeq 2500. Molecular barcoding was employed in the preparation of TCR libraries, with unique molecular identifiers being used to normalize TCRbeta repertoire quantification. TCRdb passed the public sequencing reads through fastp at Q25 and MiXCR, retaining productive beta sequences. Every entry covers one CDR3 protein and lists the most common genes and DNA from its rows. This sample gives approximately 500,000 distinct CDR3 sequences in total; approximately 10% of them show up just once. The ten most abundant clones make up 2% of the sample. The sample's treatment or condition label, in plain terms: allogeneic hematopoietic cell transplantation with graft depleted of TCRalphabeta T cells and CD19 B cells.

The specimen comprised PBMCs, sampled before TCRalphabeta/CD19-depleted stem cell transplant. The receptors come from a child aged 2 to 15 with inherited bone marrow failure, due to receive a stem cell transplant.

This clonotype has a count of ten or more. The chain carries TRBV7-9 and TRBJ2-6; D gene unclear. The CDR3 length is 15 residues. Between the trimmed V and J ends, which lost 8 bases and 2 bases, there was a span of 13 bases. Germline values: CDR1 SEHNR, CDR2 FQNEAQ (reference sequence). CDR3 protein: CASGSRNTGANVLTF. The CDR3 nucleotides are TGTGCCAGCGGATCTCGAAACACTGGGGCCAACGTCCTGACTTTC.

This clonotype was found many times. The chain employs TRBV27 and TRBJ2-7; 7 bases line up with TRBD2. Germline values: CDR1 MNHEY, CDR2 SMNVEV (reference sequence). The CDR3 covers 14 residues. Germline trimming cut 1 base from V and 5 bases from J; bases unmatched to any gene: 5. The CDR3 region has the DNA TGTGCCAGCAGTTTATGGGCGGGAGCGCACGAGCAGTACTTC. Protein product: CASSLWAGAHEQYF.

In this sample, this clonotype turned up many times. The rearrangement joins TRBV30 to TRBJ2-1; possibly TRBD1 for D (5 bases). In germline, CDR1 is GTSNPN, CDR2 SVGIG (reference sequence). The CDR3 has 14 residues. V was cut by 2 bases and J by 0 bases, with 8 bases left in between. CDR3: CAWSYGASYNEQFF. The CDR3 DNA follows: TGTGCCTGGAGTTATGGGGCCTCCTACAATGAGCAGTTCTTC.

Ten or more counts support this clonotype. The V and J genes are TRBV29-1 and TRBJ2-1; TRBD2 might be the D (5 bases). There are 12 residues in the CDR3. Germline V gene lookup returns CDR1 SQVTM and CDR2 ANQGSEA. Trimming left V 7 bases short and J 6 bases short, with 13 bases between. The CDR3 here is CSAWTDSNEQFF. The CDR3 region has the DNA TGCAGCGCCTGGACTGATTCCAATGAGCAGTTCTTC.

This clonotype was detected ten times or more. The J gene is TRBJ2-3, the V gene TRBV20-1; 9 bases line up with TRBD2. This CDR3 is built from 14 residues. V trimming: 1 base; J trimming: 3 bases; junction bases outside the gene matches: 2. Germline lookup yields CDR1 DFQATT and CDR2 SNEGSKA (reference sequence). For the CDR3, the DNA is TGCAGTGCTAGAGGTAGCGGGAGAACAGATACGCAGTATTTT. It is translated as CSARGSGRTDTQYF.

This clonotype occurred many times. The chain combines TRBV30 with TRBJ1-1, with D hard to call. CDR1 and CDR2 from the germline V gene are GTSNPN and SVGIG (reference sequence). Between the trimmed V and J ends, which lost 4 bases and 0 bases, there was a span of 15 bases. This CDR3 has 15 amino acids. The CDR3 protein is CAWIFPGLMNTEAFF. CDR3 nucleotides: TGTGCCTGGATTTTTCCGGGTCTTATGAACACTGAAGCTTTCTTT.

Comment on this clonotype: With a much larger clone just one base away, this may be a read error. This chain links TRBV20-1 with TRBJ2-7; 9 positions match TRBD1. The length of the CDR3 is 14 residues. The germline V gene encodes CDR1 DFQATT and CDR2 SNEGSKA (reference sequence). V gave up 5 bases and J gave up 6 bases; unmatched junction bases: 11. CDR3 DNA sequence: TGCAGTGCTCCACAGGGGGCGAAAACCTGCGAGCAGTACTTC. This translates into CSAPQGAKTCEQYF.

This clonotype was recorded at least ten times. The rearrangement uses TRBV7-9 and TRBJ2-7, with 10 bases that match TRBD2. Germline lookup yields CDR1 SEHNR and CDR2 FQNEAQ (reference sequence). The V segment lost 5 bases and the J segment 2 bases; nucleotides outside the gene matches: 6. This CDR3 region has 15 residues. CDR3 DNA sequence: TGTGCCAGCAGCCCTGGGACTAGCGATACCTACGAGCAGTACTTC. This translates into CASSPGTSDTYEQYF.

This clonotype was picked up many times. The genes are TRBV6-1 and TRBJ2-1; TRBD2 matches 9 bases. Germline-derived CDR1 and CDR2 are MNHNS and SASEGT. CDR3 size: 14 residues. V trimming: 5 bases; J trimming: 7 bases; junction bases outside the gene matches: 6. The CDR3 sequence is CASSLAGRWNEQFF. The CDR3 DNA reads TGTGCCAGCAGTCTAGCGGGGAGGTGGAATGAGCAGTTCTTC.

Regarding this clonotype: A clone one base away is much larger, so this may be a read error. The chain is built from TRBV6-5 and TRBJ2-2; D remains unclear. V lost 2 bases to trimming and J lost 6 bases, with 4 bases between them. The CDR3 runs to 12 residues. Germline CDR1 is MNHEY and CDR2 is SVGAGI. CDR3 in DNA: TGTGCCAGCAGTTACGGGGCCGGGGAGCTGTTTTTT. This encodes CASSYGAGELFF.

This clonotype occurred many times. This sequence joins TRBV11-2 and TRBJ2-1, with D uncertain. The CDR3 runs to 15 residues. Germline V CDR1 and CDR2: SGHAT, FQNNGV. The ends were cut back, 2 bases at V and 2 bases at J, with 10 bases in the middle. The CDR3 reads CASSLSVITYNEQFF. In DNA, the CDR3 is TGTGCCAGCAGCTTAAGCGTTATAACCTACAATGAGCAGTTCTTC.

This clonotype was counted many times. The genes are TRBV29-1 and TRBJ2-4, with D possibly matching TRBD1 (7 bases). CDR1 is SQVTM and CDR2 is ANQGSEA in the germline V gene. This CDR3 region has 13 residues. V was clipped by 3 bases and J by 6 bases, with 12 bases between them. The CDR3 spells CSVEEGARNIQYF. The CDR3 nucleotides read TGCAGCGTTGAGGAGGGGGCGCGAAACATTCAGTACTTC.

The rearrangement links TRBV18 to TRBJ2-3; maybe TRBD2 (5 bases). Trimming took 3 bases from V and 5 from J, leaving 12 bases between them. The CDR3 consists of 14 residues. The V gene's germline CDR1 is KGHSH and CDR2 LQKENI. In nucleotides, the CDR3 is TGTGCCAGCTCACCGTTCGGGGATGGAGATACGCAGTATTTT. Protein: CASSPFGDGDTQYF.

In its sample, this clonotype was seen many times. The rearrangement joins TRBV20-1 to TRBJ2-5, with 7 bases fitting TRBD2. The germline V gene has CDR1 DFQATT and CDR2 SNEGSKA (reference sequence). This CDR3 spans 17 amino acids. With 4 bases clipped from V and 5 bases from J, the junction kept 19 bases outside the gene matches. The DNA for the CDR3 is TGCAGTGCTATGGGGTCGGAGACTAGCCGGCTCACGGAGACCCAGTACTTC. It encodes CSAMGSETSRLTETQYF.

This clonotype has ten or more counts. CDR3 sequence: CASSLSVRAGPVWDEQFF. For the CDR3, the DNA is TGTGCCAGCAGTTTATCCGTTCGAGCAGGGCCGGTCTGGGATGAGCAGTTCTTC. This chain uses TRBV27 with TRBJ2-1; D is possibly TRBD1 (5 bases). The V and J ends lost 0 bases and 8 bases respectively, with 23 bases between them. Looked up from germline, CDR1 is MNHEY and CDR2 is SMNVEV (reference sequence). This CDR3 has 18 amino acids.

The chain carries TRBV5-1 and TRBJ2-2; D unresolved. Germline loops: CDR1 SGHRS, CDR2 YFSETQ. The CDR3 extends over 16 amino acids. V was pared by 4 bases and J by 1 base, with 14 bases between. DNA of the CDR3: TGCGCCAGCAGCCGGTCCATCCTAGGGAACACCGGGGAGCTGTTTTTT. It specifies CASSRSILGNTGELFF.

This clonotype was found many times. The chain employs TRBV6-2 or TRBV6-3 and TRBJ2-7; D not certain. Germline lookup yields CDR1 MNHEY and CDR2 SVGEGT. The V and J ends lost 3 bases and 6 bases respectively, with 9 bases between them. This CDR3 is 12 amino acids long. The CDR3 DNA reads TGTGCCAGCAGTTATCCCGGTATCGAGCAGTACTTC. Translated, it gives CASSYPGIEQYF.

The rearrangement uses TRBV20-1 and TRBJ2-7; D may be TRBD1 or TRBD2 (5 bases each). Germline CDR1 DFQATT, CDR2 SNEGSKA (reference sequence). The length of the CDR3 is 13 residues. Deletions cut 4 bases from V and 3 bases from J, with 13 bases between. The CDR3 DNA reads TGCAGTGCTAACCGGGGCGCTGGCTACGAGCAGTACTTC. Translating it yields CSANRGAGYEQYF.

This clonotype appeared many times. The rearrangement uses TRBV11-2 and TRBJ2-3; the match to TRBD1 covers 8 bases. Losses at the gene ends were 8 bases for V and 2 bases for J; bases not matched to a gene: 3. The CDR3 consists of 13 residues. Germline lookup yields CDR1 SGHAT and CDR2 FQNNGV. The CDR3 protein is CASADRDTDTQYF. CDR3 DNA sequence: TGTGCCAGCGCGGACAGGGACACAGATACGCAGTATTTT.

This clonotype turned up a few times. This sequence joins TRBV5-5 and TRBJ1-2; D remains ambiguous. V shed 0 bases and J shed 0 bases, with 15 bases lying between them. This CDR3 is built from 17 residues. Germline CDR1 reads SGHKS; CDR2 reads YYEKEE (reference sequence). CDR3 DNA: TGTGCCAGCAGCTTGGTAGTCCGAGAGCCCGCTAACTATGGCTACACCTTC. It is translated as CASSLVVREPANYGYTF.

This clonotype was picked up many times. For the CDR3, the DNA is TGTGCCATCAGTGAATCCTCCTTCTATGAATCCTACGAGCAGTACTTC. It translates to CAISESSFYESYEQYF. The chain recombines TRBV10-3 with TRBJ2-7; the D is unclear. This CDR3 spans 16 amino acids. V lost 3 bases and J 1 base, leaving 16 bases between the germline ends. CDR1 and CDR2 (germline): ENHRY, SYGVKD.

This clonotype was counted a few times. This rearrangement joins TRBV4-1 to TRBJ2-1, with 8 positions matching TRBD2. Germline CDR1 and CDR2: MGHRA and YSYEKL. J lost 0 bases, V lost 2 bases, and 3 bases had no gene match. The CDR3 runs 16 residues. The CDR3 reads CASSQLSGNSYNEQFF. The CDR3, as DNA: TGCGCCAGCAGCCAACTTAGCGGGAACTCCTACAATGAGCAGTTCTTC.

This clonotype showed up many times. CDR3 residues: CASTGATRHVGEQFF. The CDR3 DNA reads as TGTGCCAGCACCGGAGCGACACGACACGTCGGGGAGCAGTTCTTC. V gene TRBV6-2 or TRBV6-3 combines with J gene TRBJ2-1; D is uncertain. Germline assignment: CDR1 MNHEY and CDR2 SVGEGT. The CDR3 length is 15 residues. The V gene lost 7 bases and the J gene lost 10 bases, with 23 bases spanning the gap.

There are many counts of this clonotype. The rearrangement joins TRBV5-1 to TRBJ2-1; 9 bases match TRBD1. The CDR3 covers 14 residues. With 4 bases clipped from V and 7 bases from J, the junction kept 6 bases outside the gene matches. Germline V CDR1 and CDR2: SGHRS, YFSETQ. CDR3: CASSLRTGANEQFF. Here the CDR3 DNA reads TGCGCCAGCAGCCTACGGACAGGGGCAAATGAGCAGTTCTTC.

Turning to this clonotype: A single base separates this from a much larger clone, so it may be a read error. The rearrangement joins TRBV10-3 to TRBJ2-3; D is possibly TRBD2 (6 bases). CDR3 length: 16 amino acids. V was cut by 3 bases and J by 8 bases, with 21 bases left in between. CDR1 is ENHRY, CDR2 SYGVKD, per germline. CDR3 nucleotide sequence: TGTGCCATCAGTGACTCGAGTGGAGGGTCCGGAGGTACGCAGTATTTT. Its protein product is CAISDSSGGSGGTQYF.

This clonotype was counted a few times. CDR3 bases: TGTGCCAGCAGCCTGAAGCCAGGGACCTTTCGTTACGAGCAGTACTTC. Residues: CASSLKPGTFRYEQYF. V is TRBV7-8 and J is TRBJ2-7; D may match TRBD1 or TRBD2 (5 bases each). This CDR3 is built from 16 residues. The V gene lost 5 bases and the J gene lost 4 bases, with 21 bases spanning the gap. CDR1 is SGHVS, CDR2 FQNEAQ, per germline.

This clonotype was seen at least ten times. The V and J genes are TRBV15 and TRBJ1-3; D is unclear. The CDR3 totals 13 residues. The germline V and J ends were trimmed by 4 bases and 4 bases, with 8 bases remaining between them. Germline V gene data show CDR1 as LNHNV and CDR2 as YYDKDF (reference sequence). The CDR3 loop is CATSTWAGNTIYF. The CDR3 nucleotides are TGTGCCACCAGCACTTGGGCGGGAAACACCATATATTTT.

Turning to this clonotype: This may be a read error: a much more frequent sequence differs by one nucleotide. The chain has TRBV20-1 and TRBJ1-5; no clear D. The CDR3 sequence is 15 residues long. Germline CDR1 and CDR2: DFQATT and SNEGSKA (reference sequence). Trimming took off 6 bases at V and 0 bases at J, with 15 bases between the two ends. CDR3 residues: CSAFPSVYSNQPQHF. The CDR3 DNA follows: TGCAGTGCATTCCCGTCAGTGTATAGCAATCAGCCCCAGCATTTT.

In this sample, this clonotype turned up many times. The chain links TRBV29-1 to TRBJ2-5; no firm D call. V was shortened by 2 bases and J by 5 bases, with 6 bases between the two germline ends. Germline V gene data show CDR1 as SQVTM and CDR2 as ANQGSEA. This CDR3 is built from 11 residues. CDR3 in amino acids: CSVEFEETQYF. The CDR3 region has the DNA TGCAGCGTTGAATTTGAGGAGACCCAGTACTTC.

The rearrangement links TRBV29-1 to TRBJ2-7, with D possibly called TRBD1 or TRBD2 (8 bases each). Per the germline V gene, CDR1 is SQVTM and CDR2 is ANQGSEA. CDR3 length: 17 residues. Trimming pared 3 bases from V and 5 bases from J, leaving 26 bases between. CDR3 nucleotides: TGCAGCGTTGAGTCGGACAGGGTAGGGCTAGCGGGTGACGAGCAGTACTTC. Translation: CSVESDRVGLAGDEQYF.

This clonotype came up many times. V usage is TRBV28 and J usage is TRBJ2-7, with 8 bases matching TRBD1. The CDR3 contains 12 residues. The germline CDR1 and CDR2 sequences are MDHEN and SYDVKM. CDR3 sequence (DNA): TGTGCTTCTGACAGGGGCGGATACGAGCAGTACTTC. Its translation is CASDRGGYEQYF.